This T cell receptor beta chain was sequenced for a study of regulatory T cells in long-lasting Graves disease. The time point: newly diagnosed GD, antithyroid drugs for less than 3 months. There was RNA extracted from PBMCs, and the TCR library was made from it. V was pared by 8 bases and J by 2 bases, with 15 bases between. Germline CDR1 reads MNHEY; CDR2 reads SMNVEV (reference sequence). This CDR3 has 14 amino acids. In building TCR beta libraries, iRepertoire HTBI primers were used together with Arm-PCR of CDR3 regions. TCRdb re-called the multiplex PCR reads through MiXCR, storing one row per CDR3 protein. The sample holds roughly 430,000 distinct CDR3 sequences, roughly 17% seen once. The same specimen was also included in a second study, on T cells in Graves' hyperthyroidism and ophthalmopathy.

The receptor's source is a woman aged 30 to 39 with Graves disease. V and J are TRBV27 and TRBJ2-5; D may correspond to TRBD1 or TRBD2 (5 bases each). The material was peripheral blood mononuclear cells (PBMCs), obtained at new diagnosis, from a patient treated with antithyroid drugs. The CDR3 region is CASGVTRGQETQYF. CDR3 DNA sequence: TGTGCCAGCGGTGTCACGAGGGGACAAGAGACCCAGTACTTC.